Following are 3 T cell receptor beta chains from one sample sequenced in a study of cytomegalovirus exposure and HLA in healthy donors. Use of 60 Vbeta and 13 Jbeta primers characterized the PCR. This table comes from immunoSEQ multiplex PCR, and its TCRdb copy is limited to in-frame clones, with some not included. The sample shows approximately 46,000 clones, and 7% to 8.5% sits with its ten largest clones. The sequenced sample consisted of PBMCs. These receptors all come from a male donor in good health and CMV-seronegative.

V and J are TRBV7-2 and TRBJ2-1; 9 bases are a match to TRBD2. This CDR3 comprises 17 residues. V shed 5 bases, J shed 9 bases, and the junction held 17 bases outside the gene matches. Per germline, CDR1 SGHTA and CDR2 FQGNSA. CDR3 nucleotide sequence: TGTGCCAGCAGCCCGACGCGTGCGGGAGGGTCGGTCCCTGAGCAGTTCTTC. This codes for CASSPTRAGGSVPEQFF.

The J gene is TRBJ1-3, the V gene TRBV5-1; D call uncertain. The V and J ends lost 2 bases and 0 bases respectively, with 12 bases between them. The CDR3 covers 16 residues. The germline CDR1 and CDR2 sequences are SGHRS and YFSETQ. CDR3 in DNA: TGCGCCAGCAGCTTAGCGGCCACCTACTCTGGAAACACCATATATTTT. This gives the protein CASSLAATYSGNTIYF.

The chain recombines TRBV18 with TRBJ2-3; D perhaps matches TRBD1 (5 bases). Trimming cost V 6 bases and J 2 bases, with 15 bases left between them. Germline CDR1 KGHSH, CDR2 LQKENI. The CDR3 contains 15 residues. The CDR3, as DNA: TGTGCCAGCTCGGAGCGCAGGGCTTCCACAGATACGCAGTATTTT. Its translation: CASSERRASTDTQYF.